This TCR beta chain was documented in a study of T cell changes during pregnancy in multiple sclerosis (dated by TCRdb to between 2018 and 2020). Background for the entire study: The study looked at changes in the T cell repertoire across pregnancy in women with multiple sclerosis.

The CDR3 sequence holds 16 residues, the cysteine and phenylalanine included. The DNA shown is the 48-base CDR3, in frame from base 1. Trimming removed 1 base from V and 1 base from J; the gene matches leave 4 bases unexplained. CDR1 and CDR2 are read off the germline V gene as MDHEN and SYDVKM. With respect to this clone: Its target antigen remains unknown. The record has no base qualities; no much larger clone is one base away.

The library was generated by the immunoSEQ multiplex PCR assay. Held by TCRdb, this immuneACCESS table contains in-frame sequences only and omits some clones. Under half of the omission traces to an unresolved V gene where checked; the cause of the rest is unknown. For this sample the table gives tens of thousands of clones, of which 75% to 95% were detected only once. The ten most abundant clones make up more than 5.5% of the sample. The source of this sequence is a female donor with multiple sclerosis, enrolled in a pregnancy study. The rearrangement joined TRBV28 to TRBJ1-2; 9 junctional bases match TRBD1. This specimen was CD8+ T cells from peripheral blood mononuclear cells, taken before pregnancy. The DNA reads as follows: TGTGCCAGCAGTTTATACGGGACAGGGAATAACTATGGCTACACCTTC. Its translation reads: CASSLYGTGNNYGYTF.